This TCR beta chain was sequenced for a study of blood T cell repertoires in COVID-19. The CDR3 loop spans 14 amino acids. Germline assignment: CDR1 SGHTA and CDR2 FQGNSA. The V and J ends lost 0 bases and 4 bases respectively, with 8 bases between them. As processed by the authors: Estimation of nucleated cell counts relied on the amplification of reference gene primers. The data were produced by immunoSEQ multiplex PCR, yet TCRdb's version contains in-frame clones alone and is incomplete. V and J calls plus clone size are reproduced from that table; the DNA served to infer D and trimming. The sample consists of around 280,000 clones, roughly 86% of them appearing once.

Sequencing was done on a sample of peripheral blood. This sequence joins TRBV7-2 and TRBJ2-3; TRBD1 might be the D (6 bases). This sequence originates from a woman in her twenties or thirties with COVID-19, enrolled during active disease. CDR3 loop: CASSLAAGADTQYF. The CDR3 DNA follows: TGTGCCAGCAGCTTAGCTGCAGGGGCAGATACGCAGTATTTT.